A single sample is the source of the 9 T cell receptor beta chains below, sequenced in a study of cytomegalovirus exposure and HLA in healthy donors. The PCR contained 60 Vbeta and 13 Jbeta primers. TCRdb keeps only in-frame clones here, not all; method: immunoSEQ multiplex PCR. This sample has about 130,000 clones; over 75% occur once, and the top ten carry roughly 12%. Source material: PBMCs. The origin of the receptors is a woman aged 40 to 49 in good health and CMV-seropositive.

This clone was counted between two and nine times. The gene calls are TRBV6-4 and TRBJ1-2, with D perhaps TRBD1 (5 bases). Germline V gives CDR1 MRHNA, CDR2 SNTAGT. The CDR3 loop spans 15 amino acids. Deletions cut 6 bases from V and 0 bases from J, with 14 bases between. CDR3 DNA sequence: TGTGCCAGCAGACGAGAAACAGGAGCTAACTATGGCTACACCTTC. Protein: CASRRETGANYGYTF.

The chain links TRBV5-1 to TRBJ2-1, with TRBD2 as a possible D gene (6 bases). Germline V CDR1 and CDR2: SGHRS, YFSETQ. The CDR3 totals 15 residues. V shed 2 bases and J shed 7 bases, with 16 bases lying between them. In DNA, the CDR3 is TGCGCCAGCAGCTTCGCCGGGAGTGCCAGAAATGAGCAGTTCTTC. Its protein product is CASSFAGSARNEQFF.

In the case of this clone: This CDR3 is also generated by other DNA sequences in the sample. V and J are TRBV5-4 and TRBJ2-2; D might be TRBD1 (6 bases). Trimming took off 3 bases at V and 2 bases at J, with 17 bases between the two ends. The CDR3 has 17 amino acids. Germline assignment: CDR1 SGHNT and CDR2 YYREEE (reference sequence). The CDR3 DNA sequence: TGTGCCAGCAGCTCCCGGGACATACTCGCAAACACCGGGGAGCTGTTTTTT. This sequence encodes CASSSRDILANTGELFF.

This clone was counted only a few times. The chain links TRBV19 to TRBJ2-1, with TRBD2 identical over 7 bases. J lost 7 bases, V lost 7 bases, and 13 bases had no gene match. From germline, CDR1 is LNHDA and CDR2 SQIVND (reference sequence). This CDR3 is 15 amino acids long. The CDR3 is CASTLRGGRQNEQFF. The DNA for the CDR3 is TGTGCCAGTACCCTCAGAGGCGGGAGACAGAATGAGCAGTTCTTC. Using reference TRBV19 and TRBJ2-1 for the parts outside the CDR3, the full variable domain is DGGITQSPKYLFRKEGQNVTLSCEQNLNHDAMYWYRQDPGQGLRLIYYSQIVNDFQKGDIAEGYSVSREKKESFPLTVTSAQKNPTAFYLCASTLRGGRQNEQFFGPGTRLTVL.

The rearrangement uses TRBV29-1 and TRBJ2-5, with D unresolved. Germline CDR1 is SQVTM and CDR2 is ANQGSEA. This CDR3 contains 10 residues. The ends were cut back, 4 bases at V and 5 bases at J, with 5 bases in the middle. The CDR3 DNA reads TGCAGCGTTGGAGTGGAGACCCAGTACTTC. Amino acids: CSVGVETQYF. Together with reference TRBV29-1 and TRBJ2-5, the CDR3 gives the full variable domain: SAVISQKPSRDICQRGTSLTIQCQVDSQVTMMFWYRQQPGQSLTLIATANQGSEATYESGFVIDKFPISRPNLTFSTLTVSNMSPEDSSIYLCSVGVETQYFGPGTRLLVL.

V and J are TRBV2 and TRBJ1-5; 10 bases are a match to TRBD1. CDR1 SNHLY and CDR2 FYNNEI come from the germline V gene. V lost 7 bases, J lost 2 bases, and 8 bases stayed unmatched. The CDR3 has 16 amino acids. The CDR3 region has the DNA TGTGCCAGCATCCGCGGGACAGGGGTTGGCAATCAGCCCCAGCATTTT. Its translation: CASIRGTGVGNQPQHF.

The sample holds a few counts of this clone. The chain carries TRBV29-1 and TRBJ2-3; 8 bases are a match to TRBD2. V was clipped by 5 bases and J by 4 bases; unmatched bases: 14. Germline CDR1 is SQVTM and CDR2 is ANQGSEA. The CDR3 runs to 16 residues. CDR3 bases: TGCAGCGTTCCATCTCGGTGGGGACTAGGGGCAGATACGCAGTATTTT. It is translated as CSVPSRWGLGADTQYF.

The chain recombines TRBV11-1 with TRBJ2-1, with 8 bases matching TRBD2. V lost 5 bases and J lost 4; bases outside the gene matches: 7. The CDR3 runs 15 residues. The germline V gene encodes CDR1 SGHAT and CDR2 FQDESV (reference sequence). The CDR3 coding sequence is TGTGCCAGCAGCCTCACTAGCGGTTATTACAATGAGCAGTTCTTC. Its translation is CASSLTSGYYNEQFF.

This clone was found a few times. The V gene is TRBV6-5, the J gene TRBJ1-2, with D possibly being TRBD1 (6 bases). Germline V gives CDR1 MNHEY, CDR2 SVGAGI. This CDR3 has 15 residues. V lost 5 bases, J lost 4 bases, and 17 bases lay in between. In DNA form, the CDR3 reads TGTGCCAGCAGTCCCTCCCGGGACACGGTCTATGGCTACACCTTC. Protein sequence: CASSPSRDTVYGYTF.